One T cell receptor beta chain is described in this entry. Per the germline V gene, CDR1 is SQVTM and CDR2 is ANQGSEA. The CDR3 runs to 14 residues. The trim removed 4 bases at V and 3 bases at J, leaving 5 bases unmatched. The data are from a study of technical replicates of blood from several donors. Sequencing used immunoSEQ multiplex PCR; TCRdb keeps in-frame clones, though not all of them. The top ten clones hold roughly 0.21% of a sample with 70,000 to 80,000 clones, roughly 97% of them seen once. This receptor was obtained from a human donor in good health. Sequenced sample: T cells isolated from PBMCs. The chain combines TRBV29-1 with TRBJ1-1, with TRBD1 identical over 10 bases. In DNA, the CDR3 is TGCAGCGTTGTTAGACAGGGGGCGGACACTGAAGCTTTCTTT. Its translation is CSVVRQGADTEAFF.